This TCR beta chain derives from a study of CD8+CD57+ T cells in acquired aplastic anemia. This clonotype was seen a handful of times. Its antigen is unknown. Genomic DNA was employed as the template in profiling TCR beta VDJ and CDR3. TCRdb reprocessed the reads with MiXCR, giving one entry per CDR3 protein. Altogether over 250,000 distinct CDR3 sequences are present, about 50% being singletons, with the ten largest covering approximately 1.2%. Those patients picked for sequencing had displayed CD8+CD57+ cell expansion on flow cytometry. Patients were treatment-naive when blood was sampled. The germline V gene has CDR1 KGHSH and CDR2 LQKENI. The CDR3 totals 14 residues. V gave up 6 bases and J gave up 8 bases; unmatched junction bases: 8. Study-wide results and caveats: Patients had twenty-nine CD8+ CDR3 sequences in common with controls (the shared set).

This sequence originates from a human donor with aplastic anemia. This rearrangement joins TRBV18 to TRBJ1-5; 9 bases align to TRBD1. Sequenced material: sorted CD4+, CD8+, or CD8+CD57+ T cells (not recorded which) from PBMCs. CDR3 sequence reads: CASSPGQGWEPQHF. The CDR3 DNA reads TGTGCCAGCTCGCCGGGACAGGGATGGGAGCCCCAGCATTTT.